This T cell receptor (beta chain) was identified in a study of cytomegalovirus exposure and HLA in healthy donors. Germline V gene data show CDR1 as PRHDT and CDR2 as FYEKMQ (reference sequence). This CDR3 region has 14 residues. With 2 bases removed from V and 0 bases from J, the gap between germline ends came to 7 bases. This clone was recorded only once. What it recognizes is unknown. PCR employed 60 Vbeta and 13 Jbeta primers. Only in-frame clones appear in the TCRdb table, and some are missing; sequencing was by immunoSEQ multiplex PCR. The table shows around 110,000 clones, with around 77% occurring only once. Whole-study findings and limits: In a later analysis, a missense DCLRE1C variant was linked to TCR beta V- and J-gene trimming.

Sequences were obtained from PBMCs. This clonotype was sampled from a man in his late teens or twenties in good health and CMV-seronegative. This sequence joins TRBV13 and TRBJ2-5, with D perhaps matching TRBD1 (5 bases). CDR3 in amino acids: CASSLSGNQETQYF. The CDR3 bases are TGTGCCAGCAGCTTATCAGGGAACCAAGAGACCCAGTACTTC. Full variable domain (missing parts from reference TRBV13 and TRBJ2-5): AAGVIQSPRHLIKEKRETATLKCYPIPRHDTVYWYQQGPGQDPQFLISFYEKMQSDKGSIPDRFSAQQFSDYHSELNMSSLELGDSALYFCASSLSGNQETQYFGPGTRLLVL.